The rows below give T cell receptor beta chains drawn from one sample of a study of T cells and copy number aberrations in small-cell lung cancer. Assay: immunoSEQ multiplex PCR; the TCRdb copy retains only in-frame clones and omits some. Here the sample spans roughly 9,800 clones, about three quarters being singletons. The specimen was normal tissue next to the tumor. The receptor source for this set is a man aged 55 to 70 with small cell lung cancer. The CDR3 runs from the conserved cysteine through the conserved F or W. D genes are given only for firm matches.

>.|TRBJ2-7|TRBV27
CASRKRYEQYF
>TRBD2|TRBJ2-5|TRBV4-1
CASSQDRELAGGMGETQYF
>TRBD2|TRBJ2-1|TRBV9
CASSDRTSSTHNEQFF
>.|TRBJ1-1|TRBV6-6
CASRPGGSEAFF
>.|TRBJ2-1|TRBV27
CASSPRQGLLNEQFF
>.|TRBJ1-4|TRBV9
CASSLGVLREKLFF
>TRBD2|TRBJ2-3|TRBV30
CAWSGGTINTQYF
>.|TRBJ1-1|TRBV6-5
CASSTGTGNTEAFF
>TRBD1|TRBJ1-5|TRBV19
CASNPRDRSFGQPQHF
>.|TRBJ1-2|TRBV7-9
CASSLGAEEYGYTF
>TRBD1|TRBJ1-1|TRBV5-1
CASREGGNTEAFF
>TRBD2|TRBJ2-5|TRBV5-1
CASSLGVLAGDWSETQYF
>.|TRBJ2-7|TRBV4-1
CASSQDAVMDEQYF
>TRBD1|TRBJ2-7|TRBV18
CASSPPATGPYEQYF
>.|TRBJ1-1|TRBV9
CASSVEGGRGQTNTEAFF
>.|TRBJ2-7|TRBV6-6
CASSYLLGYEQYF
>TRBD1|TRBJ2-6|TRBV4-2
CASSPRDRDSGANVLTF
>TRBD2|TRBJ2-7|TRBV5-4
CASSLALGAAGDRFEQYF
>TRBD1|TRBJ2-1|TRBV15
CATSRERDSSIYNEQFF
>TRBD2|TRBJ2-3|TRBV7-8
CASSLTGLAGTRDTQYF
>TRBD1|TRBJ1-1|TRBV29-1
CSVRTGGYGEAFF
>.|TRBJ2-3|TRBV30
CAWSIGDTQYF
>.|TRBJ2-3|TRBV27
CASSPQYTDTQYF
>.|TRBJ1-2|TRBV5-1
CASSLDGSYGYTF
>.|TRBJ2-7|TRBV10-3
CAITGGYSEQYF
>.|TRBJ2-1|TRBV27
CASNRDGSSYNEQFF
>.|TRBJ2-1|TRBV5-4
CASSLVGGSGEQFF
>.|TRBJ2-7|TRBV4-1
CASSQELQYYEQYF
>.|TRBJ2-1|TRBV27
CASSRPGNEQFF
>TRBD2|TRBJ2-7|TRBV7-3
CARAGGGPEQYF
>.|TRBJ2-5|TRBV18
CASSSFRSQETQYF
>.|TRBJ2-2|TRBV27
CASSYNTGELFF
>.|TRBJ2-1|TRBV5-1
CASSPGTLNEQFF
>.|TRBJ2-7|TRBV11-3
CASSLTPPPYEQYF
>.|TRBJ2-6|TRBV7-6
CASSKLDESQSRANVLTF
>TRBD1|TRBJ1-5|TRBV7-8
CASSPRTGRSNQPQHF
>.|TRBJ1-2|TRBV2
CATSVWQVDGYTF
>.|TRBJ2-7|TRBV6-1
CATTYDPGSYEQYF
>TRBD2|TRBJ2-7|TRBV19
CASRAGGSLYEQYF
>TRBD2|TRBJ2-1|TRBV10-3
CAISMRAGDVSNEQFF
>.|TRBJ2-1|TRBV30
CAWSGGKGTRQFF
>.|TRBJ2-7|TRBV20-1
CSARGAYEQYF
>TRBD2|TRBJ2-7|TRBV5-1
CASSLVAGGSYEQYF
>TRBD2|TRBJ2-7|TRBV7-9
CASSFSGSHSYEQYF
>.|TRBJ1-1|TRBV29-1
CSVGEGVSRVNTEAFF
>.|TRBJ1-1|TRBV10-3
CAIRPTGDGTEAFF
>TRBD2|TRBJ2-1|TRBV14
CASRMLAGNNNEQFF
>.|TRBJ2-1|TRBV7-9
CASSFQSSYNEQFF
>.|TRBJ1-1|TRBV7-9
CASTASGGIGEAFF
>TRBD1|TRBJ1-2|TRBV6-5
CASSYRGAQGARYTF
>.|TRBJ2-7|TRBV5-6
CASSLRDGSYEQYF
>.|TRBJ1-1|TRBV29-1
CSVRGDGTEAFF
>.|TRBJ2-7|TRBV21-1
CASSKGGTGRSPLFYEQYF
>.|TRBJ1-1|TRBV11-3
CASSHLPVGGRGGAEAFF
>.|TRBJ1-2|TRBV5-6
CASSPDRWGNGYTF
>TRBD1|TRBJ2-7|TRBV2
CASSPRTGSEQYF
>.|TRBJ2-1|TRBV2
CASSELYNEQFF